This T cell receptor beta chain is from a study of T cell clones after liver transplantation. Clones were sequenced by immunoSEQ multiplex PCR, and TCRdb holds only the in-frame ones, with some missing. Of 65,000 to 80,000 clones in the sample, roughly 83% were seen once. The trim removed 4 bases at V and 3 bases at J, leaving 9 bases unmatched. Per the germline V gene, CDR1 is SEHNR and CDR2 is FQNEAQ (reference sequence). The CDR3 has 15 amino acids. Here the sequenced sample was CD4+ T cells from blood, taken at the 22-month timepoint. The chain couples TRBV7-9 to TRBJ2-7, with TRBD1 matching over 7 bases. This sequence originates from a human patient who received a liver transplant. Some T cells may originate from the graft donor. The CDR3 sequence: CASSWVTGSYYEQYF. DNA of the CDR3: TGTGCCAGCAGCTGGGTGACAGGGAGTTACTACGAGCAGTACTTC. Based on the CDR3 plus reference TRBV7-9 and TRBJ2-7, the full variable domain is DTGVSQNPRHKITKRGQNVTFRCDPISEHNRLYWYRQTLGQGPEFLTYFQNEAQLEKSRLLSDRFSAERPKGSFSTLEIQRTEQGDSAMYLCASSWVTGSYYEQYFGPGTRLTVT.